This TCR beta chain was sequenced during a study of T cell changes during pregnancy in multiple sclerosis (dated by TCRdb to about 2019). As for the study more broadly: Changes in the T cell repertoire over the course of pregnancy were examined in this study in women with multiple sclerosis.

Note on this clone: This clone's antigen is unknown. Base qualities were left out, and no much larger clone turns up one base away.

Library preparation employed the immunoSEQ multiplex PCR assay. Drawn from immuneACCESS, this table holds only the in-frame rearrangements with V and J called that TCRdb kept. Clones are partly lost; checked studies trace under half to an unresolved V gene and leave the rest unexplained. Here the sample has over 80,000 clones; over 75% occur a single time. The ten largest make up approximately 0.8% of the sample. The sequenced sample was peripheral blood, obtained in the second trimester of pregnancy. This TCR was sampled from a female donor in good health, enrolled as a control in a pregnancy study.

In nucleotides, the sequence is TGTGCCAGCAGTTCTACAGGGGCTGGGGCCAACGTCCTGACTTTC. Translated, it gives CASSSTGAGANVLTF. The chain links TRBV27 with TRBJ2-6, with TRBD1 matching 7 junction bases. V loses 4 bases at its end and J loses 2 bases; junction bases beyond the gene matches: 2. From its cysteine to its phenylalanine, the CDR3 spans 15 amino acids. Only the CDR3 DNA stays, 45 bases, in frame from base 1. The germline V gene encodes CDR1 MNHEY and CDR2 SMNVEV (reference sequence).